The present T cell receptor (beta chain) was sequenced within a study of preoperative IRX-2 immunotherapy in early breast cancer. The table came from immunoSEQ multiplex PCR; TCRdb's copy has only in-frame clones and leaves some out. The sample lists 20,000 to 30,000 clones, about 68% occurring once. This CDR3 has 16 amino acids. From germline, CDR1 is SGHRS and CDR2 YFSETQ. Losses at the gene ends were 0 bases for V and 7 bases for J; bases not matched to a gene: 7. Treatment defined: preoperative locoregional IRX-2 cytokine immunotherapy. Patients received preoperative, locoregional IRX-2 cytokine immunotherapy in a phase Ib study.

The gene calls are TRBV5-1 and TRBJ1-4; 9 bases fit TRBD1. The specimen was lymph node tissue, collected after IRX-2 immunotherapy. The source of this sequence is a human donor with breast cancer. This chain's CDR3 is CASSLGGTGQGEKLFF. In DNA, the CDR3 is TGCGCCAGCAGCTTGGGGGGGACAGGGCAAGGTGAAAAACTGTTTTTT.